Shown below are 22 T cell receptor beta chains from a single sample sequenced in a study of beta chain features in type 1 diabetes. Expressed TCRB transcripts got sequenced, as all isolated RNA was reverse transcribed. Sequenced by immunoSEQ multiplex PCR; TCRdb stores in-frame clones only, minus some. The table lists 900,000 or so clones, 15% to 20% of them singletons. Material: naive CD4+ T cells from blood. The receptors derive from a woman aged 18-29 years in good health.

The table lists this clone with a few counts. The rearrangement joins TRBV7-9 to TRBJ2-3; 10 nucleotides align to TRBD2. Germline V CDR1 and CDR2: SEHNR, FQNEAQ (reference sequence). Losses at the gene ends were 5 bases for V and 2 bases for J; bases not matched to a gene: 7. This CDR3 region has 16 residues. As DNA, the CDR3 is TGTGCCAGCAGCCAATGGACTAGCGGACCCACAGATACGCAGTATTTT. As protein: CASSQWTSGPTDTQYF.

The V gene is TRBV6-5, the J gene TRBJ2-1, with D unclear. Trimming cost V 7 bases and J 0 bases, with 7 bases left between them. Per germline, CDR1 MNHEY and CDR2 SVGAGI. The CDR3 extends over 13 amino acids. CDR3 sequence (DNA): TGTGCCAGCAAAGAGAGCTCCTACAATGAGCAGTTCTTC. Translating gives CASKESSYNEQFF.

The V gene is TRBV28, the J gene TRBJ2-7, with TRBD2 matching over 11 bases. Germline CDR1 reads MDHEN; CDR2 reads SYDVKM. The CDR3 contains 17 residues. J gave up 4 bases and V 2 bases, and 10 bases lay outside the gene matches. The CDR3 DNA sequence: TGTGCCAGCAGTTTAGGGCAGACTAGCGGGAATCGGTACGAGCAGTACTTC. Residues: CASSLGQTSGNRYEQYF.

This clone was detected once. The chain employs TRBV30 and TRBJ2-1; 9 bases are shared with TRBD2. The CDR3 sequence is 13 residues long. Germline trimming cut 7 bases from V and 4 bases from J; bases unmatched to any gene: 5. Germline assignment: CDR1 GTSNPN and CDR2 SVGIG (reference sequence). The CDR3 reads CASLAGPYNEQFF. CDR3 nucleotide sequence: TGTGCCTCGCTAGCGGGACCTTACAATGAGCAGTTCTTC.

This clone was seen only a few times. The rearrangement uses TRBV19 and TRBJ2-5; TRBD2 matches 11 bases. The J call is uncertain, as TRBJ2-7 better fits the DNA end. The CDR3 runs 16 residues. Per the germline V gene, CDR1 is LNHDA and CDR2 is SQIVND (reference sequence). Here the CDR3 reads CASSSSSTSGIYEQYF. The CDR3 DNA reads TGTGCCAGTAGTTCCTCGTCGACTAGCGGGATTTACGAGCAGTACTTC.

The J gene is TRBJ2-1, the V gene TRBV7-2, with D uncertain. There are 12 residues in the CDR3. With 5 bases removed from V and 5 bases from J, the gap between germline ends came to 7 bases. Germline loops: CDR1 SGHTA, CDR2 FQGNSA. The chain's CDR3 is CASSQLDNEQFF. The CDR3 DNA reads TGTGCCAGCAGCCAACTCGACAATGAGCAGTTCTTC.

The CDR3 DNA reads TGTGCCAGCAGCTTTGGGGGAGCTAACTATGGCTACACCTTC. Translated: CASSFGGANYGYTF. V gene TRBV5-4 combines with J gene TRBJ1-2; the D gene is possibly TRBD1 (5 bases). The CDR3 is 14 amino acids. V shed 2 bases and J shed 0 bases, with 8 bases lying between them. Germline V gene sequence: CDR1 SGHNT, CDR2 YYREEE (reference sequence).

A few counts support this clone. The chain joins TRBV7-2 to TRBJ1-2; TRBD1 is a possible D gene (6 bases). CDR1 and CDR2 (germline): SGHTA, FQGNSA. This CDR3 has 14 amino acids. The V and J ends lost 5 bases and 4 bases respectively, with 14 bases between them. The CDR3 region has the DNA TGTGCCAGCAGCCCGAGTAGGGGGGGCTATGGCTACACCTTC. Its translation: CASSPSRGGYGYTF.

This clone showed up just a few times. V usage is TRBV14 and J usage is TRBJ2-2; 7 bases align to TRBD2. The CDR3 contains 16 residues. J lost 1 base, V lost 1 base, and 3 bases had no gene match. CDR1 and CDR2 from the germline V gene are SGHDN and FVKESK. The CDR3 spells CASSQAGTKNTGELFF. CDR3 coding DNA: TGTGCCAGCAGCCAAGCCGGGACTAAGAACACCGGGGAGCTGTTTTTT.

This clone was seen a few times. The CDR3 DNA sequence: TGTGCCAGCAGCTTCGGCGGGAGCTCAGATACGCAGTATTTT. The encoded protein is CASSFGGSSDTQYF. This chain links TRBV5-6 with TRBJ2-3, with 7 bases identical to TRBD2. The V segment lost 2 bases and the J segment 4 bases; nucleotides outside the gene matches: 4. The length of the CDR3 is 14 residues. Germline CDR1 and CDR2: SGHDT and YYEEEE.

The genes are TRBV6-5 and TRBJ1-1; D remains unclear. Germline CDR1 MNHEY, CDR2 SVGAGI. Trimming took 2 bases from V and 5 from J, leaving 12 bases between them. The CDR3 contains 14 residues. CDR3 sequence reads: CASSYGEDGTEAFF. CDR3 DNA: TGTGCCAGCAGTTACGGGGAAGATGGAACTGAAGCTTTCTTT.

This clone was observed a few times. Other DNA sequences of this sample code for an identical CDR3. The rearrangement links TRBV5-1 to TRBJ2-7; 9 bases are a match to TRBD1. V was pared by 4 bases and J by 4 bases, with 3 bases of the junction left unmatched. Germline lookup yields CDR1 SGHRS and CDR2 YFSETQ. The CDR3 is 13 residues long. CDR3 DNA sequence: TGCGCCAGCAGCCTCGGGACAGGGTACGAGCAGTACTTC. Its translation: CASSLGTGYEQYF.

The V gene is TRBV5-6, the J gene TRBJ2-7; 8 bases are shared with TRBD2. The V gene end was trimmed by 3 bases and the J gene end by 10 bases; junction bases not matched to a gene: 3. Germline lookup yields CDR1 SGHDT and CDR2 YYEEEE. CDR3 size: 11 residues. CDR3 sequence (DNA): TGTGCCAGCAGCTGGCGGGAGGAACAGTACTTC. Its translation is CASSWREEQYF.

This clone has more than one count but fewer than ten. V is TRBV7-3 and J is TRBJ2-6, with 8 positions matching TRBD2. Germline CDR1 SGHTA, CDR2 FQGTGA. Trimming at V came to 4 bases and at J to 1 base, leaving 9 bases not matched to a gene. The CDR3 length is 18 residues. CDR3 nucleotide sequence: TGTGCCAGCAGCTCCATAGCGGGGCGGAAATCTGGGGCCAACGTCCTGACTTTC. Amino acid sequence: CASSSIAGRKSGANVLTF.

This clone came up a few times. This CDR3 reads CASSTGTGGVYGYTF. CDR3 coding DNA: TGCGCCAGCTCTACCGGGACAGGGGGCGTCTATGGCTACACCTTC. The chain links TRBV5-1 to TRBJ1-2; TRBD1 agrees at 12 bases. The CDR3 runs 15 residues. Germline-derived CDR1 and CDR2 are SGHRS and YFSETQ. V lost 7 bases and J lost 4; bases outside the gene matches: 8.

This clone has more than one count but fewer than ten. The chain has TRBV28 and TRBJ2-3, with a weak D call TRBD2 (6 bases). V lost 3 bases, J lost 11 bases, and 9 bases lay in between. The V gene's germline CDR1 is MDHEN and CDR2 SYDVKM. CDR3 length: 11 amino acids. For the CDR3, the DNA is TGTGCCAGCAGTTTTAGGACTAAGCAGTATTTT. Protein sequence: CASSFRTKQYF. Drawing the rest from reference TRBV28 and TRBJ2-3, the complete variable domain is DVKVTQSSRYLVKRTGEKVFLECVQDMDHENMFWYRQDPGLGLRLIYFSYDVKMKEKGDIPEGYSVSREKKERFSLILESASTNQTSMYLCASSFRTKQYFGPGTRLTVL.

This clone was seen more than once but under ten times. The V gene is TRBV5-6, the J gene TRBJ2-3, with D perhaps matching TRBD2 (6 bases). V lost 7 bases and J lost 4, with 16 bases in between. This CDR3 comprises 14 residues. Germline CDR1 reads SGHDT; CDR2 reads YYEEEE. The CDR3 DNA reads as TGTGCCAGCGCCCGGGGGAACCTAGCAGATACGCAGTATTTT. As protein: CASARGNLADTQYF.

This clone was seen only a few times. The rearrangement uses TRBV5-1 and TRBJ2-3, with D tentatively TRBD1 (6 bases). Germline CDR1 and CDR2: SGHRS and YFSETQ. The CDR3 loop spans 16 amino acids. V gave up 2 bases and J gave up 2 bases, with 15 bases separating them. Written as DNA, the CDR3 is TGCGCCAGCAGCTTAGGCAGGGGTGGCCTCACAGATACGCAGTATTTT. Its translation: CASSLGRGGLTDTQYF.

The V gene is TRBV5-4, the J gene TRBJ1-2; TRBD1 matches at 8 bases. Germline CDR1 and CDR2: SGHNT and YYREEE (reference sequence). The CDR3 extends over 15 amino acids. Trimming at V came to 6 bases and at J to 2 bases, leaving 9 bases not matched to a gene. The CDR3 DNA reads TGTGCCAGCACCCTCCAGGGGGCGGGCAACTATGGCTACACCTTC. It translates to CASTLQGAGNYGYTF.

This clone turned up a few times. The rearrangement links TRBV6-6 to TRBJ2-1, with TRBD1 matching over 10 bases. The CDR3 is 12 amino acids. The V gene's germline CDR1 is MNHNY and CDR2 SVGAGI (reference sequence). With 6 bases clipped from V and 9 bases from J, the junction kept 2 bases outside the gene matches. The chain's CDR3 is CASRRTGGEQFF. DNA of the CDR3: TGTGCCAGCAGACGGACAGGGGGTGAGCAGTTCTTC.

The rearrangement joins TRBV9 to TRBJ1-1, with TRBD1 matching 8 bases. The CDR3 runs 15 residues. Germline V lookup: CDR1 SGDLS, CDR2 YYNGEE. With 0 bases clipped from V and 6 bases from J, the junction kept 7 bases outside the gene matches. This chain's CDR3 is CASSVVTTTGAEAFF. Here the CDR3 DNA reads TGTGCCAGCAGCGTAGTTACCACGACAGGGGCTGAAGCTTTCTTT.

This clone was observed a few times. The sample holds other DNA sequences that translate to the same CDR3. DNA of the CDR3: TGTGCCAGCAGCCCAAGTGGGGGTTCCTACAATGAGCAGTTCTTC. This gives the protein CASSPSGGSYNEQFF. V and J are TRBV7-3 and TRBJ2-1; either TRBD1 or TRBD2 may fit D (5 bases each). CDR3 length: 15 amino acids. In germline, CDR1 is SGHTA, CDR2 FQGTGA. Deletions cut 5 bases from V and 1 base from J, with 12 bases between.